The clone carrying this T cell receptor (beta chain) was seen only a few times. Germline V gene sequence: CDR1 SGHRS, CDR2 YFSETQ. Trimming stripped 4 bases from V and 4 bases from J, with 19 bases between. The CDR3 spans 16 residues. These data come from a study of blood T cell repertoires in COVID-19. Study as a whole: Whether acute or convalescent, the COVID-19 samples came from the United States, Italy and Spain. PBMCs, B-cell-depleted T cells, or T cells were the source of the cDNA or gDNA that made up the material.

In the original analysis: Reference gene primer amplification gave nucleated cell count estimates. Generated by immunoSEQ multiplex PCR, the TCRdb table keeps only in-frame clones and is missing some. The V and J calls and clone size are taken from that table; D and trimming were inferred from the DNA. The table shows 55,000 to 80,000 clones, with around 80% occurring only once. The gene calls are TRBV5-1 and TRBJ2-3, with a possible D match to TRBD2 (5 bases). Sequencing used peripheral blood. This TCR was recovered from a woman older than 75 with active or convalescent COVID-19. CDR3 nucleotides: TGCGCCAGCAGCCTATCCGGGGTAAGGGTCTCAGATACGCAGTATTTT. It translates to CASSLSGVRVSDTQYF.